The 30 T cell receptor beta chains presented below share a single source sample, sequenced in a study of T cell repertoires in cytomegalovirus infection. In TCRdb, the reads were re-called with MiXCR into one record per CDR3 protein. This sample has under 200,000 distinct CDR3 sequences, with roughly 15% found just once. The sample consisted of CD8+ T cells from PBMCs. These receptor sequences come from a human donor in good health (CMV status not recorded). Some clones in this sample may be carry-over from other donors' samples.

This clonotype has just a few counts. The rearrangement links TRBV5-1 to TRBJ2-7; D might be TRBD1 (5 bases). Trimming pared 1 base from V and 7 bases from J, leaving 18 bases between. Looked up from germline, CDR1 is SGHRS and CDR2 is YFSETQ. The CDR3 length is 15 residues. The CDR3 loop is CASSLTGSILGEQYF. The CDR3 region has the DNA TGCGCCAGCAGCTTGACAGGTTCCATTTTGGGGGAGCAGTACTTC. Full variable domain (outside the CDR3, taken from reference TRBV5-1 and TRBJ2-7): KAGVTQTPRYLIKTRGQQVTLSCSPISGHRSVSWYQQTPGQGLQFLFEYFSETQRNKGNFPGRFSGRQFSNSRSEMNVSTLELGDSALYLCASSLTGSILGEQYFGPGTRLTVT.

A few counts support this clonotype. V gene TRBV27 combines with J gene TRBJ2-1; 10 bases agree with TRBD2. The J segment lost 14 bases and the V segment lost 6 bases, leaving 19 bases of the junction unmatched. The CDR3 has 16 amino acids. Germline V lookup: CDR1 MNHEY, CDR2 SMNVEV (reference sequence). CDR3 sequence: CASSSPGTSVPPREFF. As DNA, the CDR3 is TGTGCCAGCAGCAGCCCCGGGACTAGCGTCCCCCCCAGGGAGTTCTTC.

The chain is built from TRBV11-2 and TRBJ2-3, with D unclear. Looked up from germline, CDR1 is SGHAT and CDR2 is FQNNGV. This CDR3 has 15 amino acids. V gave up 1 base and J gave up 2 bases, with 10 bases separating them. This chain's CDR3 is CASSLAYGSTDTQYF. DNA of the CDR3: TGTGCCAGCAGCTTAGCTTACGGCTCCACAGATACGCAGTATTTT.

This chain connects TRBV6-2 or TRBV6-3 to TRBJ2-1; D is ambiguous. Trimming stripped 4 bases from V and 10 bases from J, with 29 bases between. The CDR3 has 18 residues. Germline V CDR1 and CDR2: MNHEY, SVGEGT. The CDR3 DNA reads as TGTGCCAGCAGTTTCCCCCCTGGGATGGCGGCCCCCCTATTGGAGCAGTTCTTC. Protein: CASSFPPGMAAPLLEQFF.

V usage is TRBV28 and J usage is TRBJ2-7; 8 positions agree with TRBD1. Germline CDR1 MDHEN, CDR2 SYDVKM. The CDR3 loop spans 16 amino acids. Unmatched junction bases numbered 11, after V lost 6 bases and J lost 1 base. The CDR3, as DNA: TGTGCCAGCAGGATCTCCGGACAGGGACTTTCCTACGAGCAGTACTTC. Translated, it gives CASRISGQGLSYEQYF.

This clonotype came up many times. The CDR3 DNA is TGTGCCAGCAGCTCCGGATCAGATACGCAGTATTTT. Residues: CASSSGSDTQYF. This chain joins TRBV7-2 and TRBJ2-3; D remains ambiguous. Looked up from germline, CDR1 is SGHTA and CDR2 is FQGNSA. V was pared by 4 bases and J by 4 bases, with 6 bases between. The CDR3 contains 12 residues.

V usage is TRBV7-2 and J usage is TRBJ2-7, with D tentatively TRBD2 (6 bases). The CDR3 totals 14 residues. V dropped 8 bases and J dropped 0 bases, with 14 bases sitting between them. Germline V gene lookup returns CDR1 SGHTA and CDR2 FQGNSA. Written as DNA, the CDR3 is TGTGCCAGCCCCCCGCCCGGGAGCTCCTACGAGCAGTACTTC. This encodes CASPPPGSSYEQYF.

This chain connects TRBV19 to TRBJ2-1, with 8 nucleotides matching TRBD1. V gave up 3 bases and J gave up 0 bases; unmatched junction bases: 22. The germline V gene encodes CDR1 LNHDA and CDR2 SQIVND (reference sequence). The CDR3 is 22 residues long. As DNA, the CDR3 is TGTGCCAGTAGTATGCATAGTTCCTTATTCTACAGGGGGTACTCCTCCTACAATGAGCAGTTCTTC. Translated, it gives CASSMHSSLFYRGYSSYNEQFF.

This clonotype was counted a few times. The chain has TRBV25-1 and TRBJ2-2, with a weak D call TRBD2 (5 bases). This CDR3 region has 12 residues. Germline values: CDR1 MGHDK, CDR2 SYGVNS. The V end was cut by 10 bases, the J end by 8 bases, with 14 bases between. CDR3 sequence (DNA): TGTGCCACCATAAGCGGTATGGGGGAGCTGTTTTTT. It encodes CATISGMGELFF.

The chain employs TRBV7-2 and TRBJ2-7; 9 nucleotides line up with TRBD2. This CDR3 spans 12 amino acids. After removal of 11 bases from V and 2 bases from J, the junction contained 4 bases not matched to a gene. Germline lookup yields CDR1 SGHTA and CDR2 FQGNSA. Written as DNA, the CDR3 is TGTGCCTGCCTAGCGGGAACCTACGAGCAGTACTTC. This encodes CACLAGTYEQYF.

This CDR3 is CASSFRTGTNTGELFF. The CDR3 DNA sequence: TGTGCCAGCAGCTTTCGGACAGGGACGAACACCGGGGAGCTGTTTTTT. The rearrangement links TRBV7-9 to TRBJ2-2; 8 bases match TRBD1. V was clipped by 3 bases and J by 0 bases; unmatched bases: 3. Looked up from germline, CDR1 is SEHNR and CDR2 is FQNEAQ (reference sequence). This CDR3 has 16 residues. Using reference TRBV7-9 and TRBJ2-2 for the parts outside the CDR3, the full variable domain is DTGVSQNPRHKITKRGQNVTFRCDPISEHNRLYWYRQTLGQGPEFLTYFQNEAQLEKSRLLSDRFSAERPKGSFSTLEIQRTEQGDSAMYLCASSFRTGTNTGELFFGEGSRLTVL.

The gene calls are TRBV7-7 and TRBJ2-1; the match to TRBD1 covers 10 bases. This CDR3 is 17 amino acids long. Germline values: CDR1 SSHAT, CDR2 FNYEAQ (reference sequence). V shed 2 bases, J shed 8 bases, and the junction held 12 bases outside the gene matches. CDR3 loop: CASSLYPWGQGLDEQFF. CDR3 DNA: TGTGCCAGCAGCTTATATCCATGGGGACAGGGGTTAGATGAGCAGTTCTTC.

The table lists this clonotype with a few counts. V is TRBV11-2 and J is TRBJ2-7, with no clear D. Trimming cost V 4 bases and J 3 bases, with 19 bases left between them. In germline, CDR1 is SGHAT, CDR2 FQNNGV. The CDR3 is 16 residues long. The CDR3, as DNA: TGTGCCAGCAGCTCTTTGGGAACCAGTACTCGCTACGAGCAGTACTTC. Protein: CASSSLGTSTRYEQYF.

The rearrangement uses TRBV6-5 and TRBJ1-2; no reliable D call. Trimming cost V 1 base and J 8 bases, with 14 bases left between them. CDR1 is MNHEY and CDR2 is SVGAGI in the germline V gene. There are 14 residues in the CDR3. In nucleotides, the CDR3 is TGTGCCAGCAGTTACTTAAACTCGAGACGGGGCTACACCTTC. Its translation is CASSYLNSRRGYTF.

This clonotype appeared a few times. A much more abundant neighbour one base away suggests this may be a read error. This chain connects TRBV11-2 to TRBJ2-7; no clear D gene. Between the trimmed V and J ends, which lost 3 bases and 3 bases, there was a span of 6 bases. The V gene's germline CDR1 is SGHAT and CDR2 FQNNGV. CDR3 size: 12 residues. CDR3 region: CASSFDNYEQYF. The CDR3, as DNA: TGTGCCAGCAGCTTCGACAACTACGAGCAGTACTTC.

The chain carries TRBV11-2 and TRBJ2-7; D unclear. Germline-derived CDR1 and CDR2 are SGHAT and FQNNGV. There are 12 residues in the CDR3. V shed 5 bases and J shed 3 bases, with 8 bases lying between them. The CDR3 sequence is CASSPAIYEQYF. As DNA, the CDR3 is TGTGCCAGCAGCCCCGCCATCTACGAGCAGTACTTC.

This clonotype was counted at least ten times. The chain's CDR3 is CASSLERDRPYEQYF. The CDR3 nucleotides are TGTGCCAGCAGCTTAGAAAGGGACAGGCCCTACGAGCAGTACTTC. The rearrangement uses TRBV11-2 and TRBJ2-7, with TRBD1 identical over 8 bases. The CDR3 has 15 amino acids. Germline loops: CDR1 SGHAT, CDR2 FQNNGV. With V trimmed by 0 bases and J by 2 bases, 3 bases remained unmatched.

This clonotype is deemed medium-sized. The chain links TRBV6-2 or TRBV6-3 to TRBJ2-1; 12 bases are a match to TRBD2. Per germline, CDR1 MNHEY and CDR2 SVGEGT. The CDR3 sequence is 15 residues long. The V segment lost 5 bases and the J segment 3 bases; nucleotides outside the gene matches: 2. CDR3 in amino acids: CASSPTSGGYNEQFF. The CDR3 DNA is TGTGCCAGCAGTCCGACTAGCGGGGGCTACAATGAGCAGTTCTTC.

A few counts support this clonotype. This chain uses TRBV27 with TRBJ2-6; D is unresolved. With 4 bases removed from V and 2 bases from J, the gap between germline ends came to 6 bases. The CDR3 runs 14 residues. Germline V gives CDR1 MNHEY, CDR2 SMNVEV (reference sequence). Here the CDR3 DNA reads TGTGCCAGCAGTTACATACCTGGGGCCAACGTCCTGACTTTC. Translating gives CASSYIPGANVLTF.

This clonotype was recorded a few times. The chain couples TRBV7-8 to TRBJ1-2, with 9 bases matching TRBD1. Germline V gives CDR1 SGHVS, CDR2 FQNEAQ. V dropped 5 bases and J dropped 5; count of bases not matched to a gene: 15. CDR3 length: 17 amino acids. As DNA, the CDR3 is TGTGCCAGCAGCCGCTCCGGGACAGGGAACAGCACTTATGGCTACACCTTC. It specifies CASSRSGTGNSTYGYTF.

The V gene is TRBV7-2, the J gene TRBJ2-7; D remains ambiguous. V lost 3 bases and J lost 3, with 9 bases in between. CDR1 is SGHTA and CDR2 is FQGNSA in the germline V gene. This CDR3 is 13 amino acids long. Here the CDR3 reads CASSFNSYYEQYF. CDR3 DNA sequence: TGTGCCAGCAGCTTTAACTCCTACTACGAGCAGTACTTC.

CDR3 sequence: CASGPAGVRKETQYF. CDR3 DNA sequence: TGTGCCAGCGGACCAGCGGGAGTGAGGAAAGAGACCCAGTACTTC. The chain uses TRBV7-2 and TRBJ2-5, with 8 bases aligning to TRBD2. CDR3 length: 15 residues. CDR1 and CDR2 (germline): SGHTA, FQGNSA. V trimming: 8 bases; J trimming: 3 bases; junction bases outside the gene matches: 11.

This clonotype appeared a few times. The gene calls are TRBV7-9 and TRBJ1-1; D is undetermined. This CDR3 region has 14 residues. Per germline, CDR1 SEHNR and CDR2 FQNEAQ (reference sequence). V was trimmed by 3 bases and J by 0 bases, leaving 8 bases between them. The CDR3, as DNA: TGTGCCAGCAGCTTTGACGGCCTGAACACTGAAGCTTTCTTT. Translating gives CASSFDGLNTEAFF. The full variable domain, its missing parts supplied by reference TRBV7-9 and TRBJ1-1, is DTGVSQNPRHKITKRGQNVTFRCDPISEHNRLYWYRQTLGQGPEFLTYFQNEAQLEKSRLLSDRFSAERPKGSFSTLEIQRTEQGDSAMYLCASSFDGLNTEAFFGQGTRLTVV.

The CDR3 nucleotides are TGTGCCAGCAGTTTATGCAGGGGAAGGCATTGCACCGGGGAGCTGTTTTTT. The encoded protein is CASSLCRGRHCTGELFF. The rearrangement uses TRBV28 and TRBJ2-2; D may be TRBD1 (6 bases). The CDR3 is 17 amino acids. The V end was cut by 0 bases, the J end by 4 bases, with 15 bases between. CDR1 and CDR2 from the germline V gene are MDHEN and SYDVKM. The whole variable domain, remainder taken from reference TRBV28 and TRBJ2-2, is DVKVTQSSRYLVKRTGEKVFLECVQDMDHENMFWYRQDPGLGLRLIYFSYDVKMKEKGDIPEGYSVSREKKERFSLILESASTNQTSMYLCASSLCRGRHCTGELFFGEGSRLTVL.

The rearrangement links TRBV4-3 to TRBJ2-1; D possibly uses TRBD1 or TRBD2 (5 bases each). The CDR3 is 15 amino acids. Germline V gene lookup returns CDR1 LGHNA and CDR2 YSLEER. V gave up 4 bases and J gave up 1 base, with 11 bases separating them. The CDR3 sequence is CASSLGDRSYNEQFF. CDR3 coding DNA: TGCGCCAGCAGCCTGGGGGACCGGTCCTACAATGAGCAGTTCTTC.

The chain is built from TRBV10-3 and TRBJ1-1, with TRBD1 as a possible D gene (5 bases). Per the germline V gene, CDR1 is ENHRY and CDR2 is SYGVKD. The CDR3 is 14 residues long. V was cut by 3 bases and J by 3 bases, with 11 bases left in between. The CDR3 DNA sequence: TGTGCCATCAGTGAACCAGGGCGGGACACTGAAGCTTTCTTT. Its translation: CAISEPGRDTEAFF.

The chain combines TRBV6-2 or TRBV6-3 with TRBJ1-1; D is possibly TRBD1 (5 bases). In germline, CDR1 is MNHEY, CDR2 SVGEGT. This CDR3 is 14 amino acids long. Deletions cut 4 bases from V and 5 bases from J, with 14 bases between. Here the CDR3 reads CASSWDRLRTEAFF. CDR3 DNA: TGTGCCAGCAGTTGGGACCGGTTAAGGACTGAAGCTTTCTTT.

This clonotype was counted between two and nine times. The chain carries TRBV7-9 and TRBJ1-1; a weak D match, TRBD1 (6 bases). Trimming took off 5 bases at V and 4 bases at J, with 20 bases between the two ends. Germline V gene sequence: CDR1 SEHNR, CDR2 FQNEAQ (reference sequence). CDR3 size: 16 residues. The CDR3: CASSVGRGLKGTEAFF. CDR3 in DNA: TGTGCCAGCAGCGTGGGTCGGGGGCTTAAAGGCACTGAAGCTTTCTTT.

A few counts support this clonotype. No conserved phenylalanine or tryptophan is present at the end of the CDR3, so a read error is the likely explanation. The chain joins TRBV7-9 to TRBJ2-1; 7 positions match TRBD1. J lost 4 bases, V lost 4 bases, and 7 bases had no gene match. The CDR3 spans 15 residues. Germline V lookup: CDR1 SEHNR, CDR2 FQNEAQ (reference sequence). The CDR3 nucleotides read TGTGCCAGCAGCTCAGAGAGGGACAGATACAATGAGCAGTTCTTA. The encoded protein is CASSSERDRYNEQFL.

This rearrangement joins TRBV7-8 to TRBJ2-7; 7 bases line up with TRBD2. There are 16 residues in the CDR3. V shed 1 base, J shed 3 bases, and the junction held 9 bases outside the gene matches. From germline, CDR1 is SGHVS and CDR2 FQNEAQ. CDR3 bases: TGTGCCAGCAGCTTAGGGTTTCGGGAGGCCCTCTACGAGCAGTACTTC. Translation: CASSLGFREALYEQYF.